Described below is a single TCR beta chain sequence and its context. As yet, its antigen is unknown. PCR employed 60 Vbeta and 13 Jbeta primers. Some clones are missing from TCRdb's copy, which holds only in-frame ones; the method was immunoSEQ multiplex PCR. In the table there are roughly 200,000 clones, approximately 80% of which are singletons. The data originate from a study of cytomegalovirus exposure and HLA in healthy donors. General study results and limits: Later analysis identified a missense DCLRE1C variant that was linked to TCR beta V- and J-gene trimming. In a later analysis, donors in an Asian-associated ancestry cluster reportedly had fewer N-insertions in productive TCRs than the cohort mean. From TCR beta sequences, most subjects' HLA-A and HLA-B alleles were reportedly predicted accurately.

The CDR3 sequence is 14 residues long. Germline assignment: CDR1 SGHRS and CDR2 YFSETQ. V was clipped by 0 bases and J by 9 bases, with 13 bases between them. Sequences were obtained from PBMCs. The chain carries TRBV5-1 and TRBJ2-1, with a possible D match to TRBD2 (6 bases). The source is a man in his sixties in good health and CMV-seronegative. The CDR3 loop reads CASSLGGGVAEQFF. In DNA, the CDR3 is TGCGCCAGCAGCTTGGGTGGAGGGGTTGCTGAGCAGTTCTTC.